Listed below are T cell receptor beta chains from one sample, sequenced in a study of response to subunit inactivated influenza vaccine. TCRdb itself ran the RT-PCR reads through MiXCR, one entry per CDR3 protein. The sample carries a few hundred thousand distinct CDR3 sequences, 11% to 15% recorded once. Sequenced here: PBMCs from blood, sampled about 11 days after vaccination. The receptors were gathered from a man aged 45 to 65 who received an inactivated influenza vaccine. Each CDR3 is given with its conserved first and last residue. D genes are given only for firm matches. Clone size is given for some rows only: seen once, a few or many times, or a class if the clone is expanded.

v_call: TRBV5-1
cdr3_length: 12
d_call: NA
j_call: TRBJ2-1
clone_size: few
cdr3_nt: TGCGCCAGCAGCGTTACTCGTTATGAGCAGTTCTTC
cdr3_aa: CASSVTRYEQFF

v_call: TRBV20-1
cdr3_length: 17
d_call: TRBD2
j_call: TRBJ2-1
clone_size: NA
cdr3_nt: TGCAGTGCTAGAGCTGGTAGCGGGGGGTTCTCCTACAATGAGCAGTTCTTC
cdr3_aa: CSARAGSGGFSYNEQFF

v_call: TRBV5-1
cdr3_length: 16
d_call: NA
j_call: TRBJ2-7
clone_size: once
cdr3_nt: TGCGCCAGCAGCTTAAATACGGCTGTAAGCTCCTACGAGCAGTACTTC
cdr3_aa: CASSLNTAVSSYEQYF

v_call: TRBV5-1
cdr3_length: 14
d_call: NA
j_call: TRBJ2-7
clone_size: many
cdr3_nt: TGCGCCAGCAGCTTAGGACGGCCAGCCTACGAGCAGTACTTC
cdr3_aa: CASSLGRPAYEQYF

v_call: TRBV4-1
cdr3_length: 16
d_call: NA
j_call: TRBJ2-2
clone_size: NA
cdr3_nt: TGCGCCAGCAGCCAAGTAGCAGGGCTGAACACCGGGGAGCTGTTTTTT
cdr3_aa: CASSQVAGLNTGELFF

v_call: TRBV30
cdr3_length: 14
d_call: TRBD2
j_call: TRBJ2-3
clone_size: few
cdr3_nt: TGTGCCTGGAGCCAGCTAGCGGTTAAAGATACGCAGTATTTT
cdr3_aa: CAWSQLAVKDTQYF

v_call: TRBV11-2
cdr3_length: 16
d_call: NA
j_call: TRBJ2-5
clone_size: NA
cdr3_nt: TGTGCCAGCAGCTCCCTTAAACGGACGGACGAAGGGACCCAGTACTTC
cdr3_aa: CASSSLKRTDEGTQYF

v_call: TRBV5-1
cdr3_length: 14
d_call: TRBD1
j_call: TRBJ2-7
clone_size: few
cdr3_nt: TGCGCCAGCAAAGGGACAGGGGGAGACTACGAGCAGTACTTC
cdr3_aa: CASKGTGGDYEQYF

v_call: TRBV20-1
cdr3_length: 13
d_call: TRBD2
j_call: TRBJ2-1
clone_size: many
cdr3_nt: TGCAGTGCCGGGACTAGCGTAAACAATGAGCAGTTCTTC
cdr3_aa: CSAGTSVNNEQFF

v_call: TRBV6-2/TRBV6-3
cdr3_length: 15
d_call: TRBD2
j_call: TRBJ2-7
clone_size: many
cdr3_nt: TGTGCCAGCAGGCAAAGACGGGGGGACTCCTACGAGCAGTACTTC
cdr3_aa: CASRQRRGDSYEQYF

v_call: TRBV7-2
cdr3_length: 18
d_call: TRBD2
j_call: TRBJ2-3
clone_size: NA
cdr3_nt: TGTGCCAGCAGCTTAGCGGTATTGCGGGGGGGGAGCACAGATACGCAGTATTTT
cdr3_aa: CASSLAVLRGGSTDTQYF

v_call: TRBV20-1
cdr3_length: 11
d_call: NA
j_call: TRBJ2-5
clone_size: NA
cdr3_nt: TGCAGTGTTCGAGATTTGGAGACCCAGTACTTC
cdr3_aa: CSVRDLETQYF

v_call: TRBV20-1
cdr3_length: 15
d_call: NA
j_call: TRBJ2-2
clone_size: NA
cdr3_nt: TGCAGTGCTAGCCTACAGGGTTCGAACACCGGGGAGCTGTTTTTT
cdr3_aa: CSASLQGSNTGELFF

v_call: TRBV14
cdr3_length: 18
d_call: TRBD1
j_call: TRBJ2-2
clone_size: NA
cdr3_nt: TGTGCCAGCAGCCAACGACCCCCCGGACAGGGGGATACCGGGGAGCTGTTTTTT
cdr3_aa: CASSQRPPGQGDTGELFF

v_call: TRBV10-2
cdr3_length: 17
d_call: TRBD2
j_call: TRBJ2-4
clone_size: NA
cdr3_nt: TGCGCCAGCAGCGAAGGTCTAGCGGGAGGGCCGGAAAACATTCAGTACTTC
cdr3_aa: CASSEGLAGGPENIQYF

v_call: TRBV27
cdr3_length: 12
d_call: NA
j_call: TRBJ2-3
clone_size: NA
cdr3_nt: TGTGCCAGCAGTTCCTGGTTAGATACGCAGTATTTT
cdr3_aa: CASSSWLDTQYF

v_call: TRBV2
cdr3_length: 16
d_call: NA
j_call: TRBJ2-5
clone_size: NA
cdr3_nt: TGTGCCAGCATCCCCTCTGGGGGGACGCTAAAAGAGACCCAGTACTTC
cdr3_aa: CASIPSGGTLKETQYF

v_call: TRBV4-3
cdr3_length: 14
d_call: NA
j_call: TRBJ2-1
clone_size: NA
cdr3_nt: TGCGCCAGCAGCCAAAGGTTAGCGTCTGATGAGCAGTTCTTC
cdr3_aa: CASSQRLASDEQFF

v_call: TRBV10-3
cdr3_length: 14
d_call: NA
j_call: TRBJ2-5
clone_size: many
cdr3_nt: TGTGCCATCAGCGGGGTATTGAACCAAGAGACCCAGTACTTC
cdr3_aa: CAISGVLNQETQYF

v_call: TRBV7-9
cdr3_length: 16
d_call: NA
j_call: TRBJ2-1
clone_size: NA
cdr3_nt: TGTGCCAGCAGCTTAGGCGGACTATTCTCCTACAATGAGCAGTTCTTC
cdr3_aa: CASSLGGLFSYNEQFF

v_call: TRBV5-6
cdr3_length: 15
d_call: NA
j_call: TRBJ1-3
clone_size: few
cdr3_nt: TGTGCCAGCAGCGAGACGACCGTCTCTGGAAACACCATATATTTT
cdr3_aa: CASSETTVSGNTIYF

v_call: TRBV5-1
cdr3_length: 14
d_call: NA
j_call: TRBJ2-1
clone_size: many
cdr3_nt: TGCGCCAGCAGCAACGACAGAAACTACAATGAGCAGTTCTTC
cdr3_aa: CASSNDRNYNEQFF

v_call: TRBV11-2
cdr3_length: 16
d_call: TRBD1
j_call: TRBJ2-1
clone_size: few
cdr3_nt: TGTGCCAGCAGCTTAATGGGGACAGGGGCCTACAATGAGCAGTTCTTC
cdr3_aa: CASSLMGTGAYNEQFF

v_call: TRBV5-1
cdr3_length: 16
d_call: TRBD1
j_call: TRBJ1-2
clone_size: many
cdr3_nt: TGCGCCAGCAGCCCGGGAGGAAGACAGGGGGCGGGTGGCTACACCTTC
cdr3_aa: CASSPGGRQGAGGYTF

v_call: TRBV6-5
cdr3_length: 16
d_call: NA
j_call: TRBJ1-5
clone_size: NA
cdr3_nt: TGTGCCAGCAGTTACGGCAGGGTAACAAGCAATCAGCCCCAGCATTTT
cdr3_aa: CASSYGRVTSNQPQHF

v_call: TRBV20-1
cdr3_length: 11
d_call: NA
j_call: TRBJ2-3
clone_size: NA
cdr3_nt: TGCAGTGCTACGAGGCGGGATACGCAGTATTTT
cdr3_aa: CSATRRDTQYF

v_call: TRBV7-2
cdr3_length: 16
d_call: TRBD1
j_call: TRBJ1-1
clone_size: NA
cdr3_nt: TGTGCCAGCAGCTTACTGGGACAGGGGGTGGACACTGAAGCTTTCTTT
cdr3_aa: CASSLLGQGVDTEAFF

v_call: TRBV20-1
cdr3_length: 15
d_call: TRBD1
j_call: TRBJ2-3
clone_size: NA
cdr3_nt: TGCAGTGCTCTACAGGGGTTCTACGGCACAGATACGCAGTATTTT
cdr3_aa: CSALQGFYGTDTQYF

v_call: TRBV5-5
cdr3_length: 13
d_call: NA
j_call: TRBJ1-5
clone_size: many
cdr3_nt: TGTGCCAGCAGCCCCCTAAGCAATCAGCCCCAGCATTTT
cdr3_aa: CASSPLSNQPQHF

v_call: TRBV7-3
cdr3_length: 14
d_call: NA
j_call: TRBJ2-1
clone_size: medium-sized
cdr3_nt: TGTGCCAGCAGCCCGTCCCAGGGGCAGAATGAGCAGTTCTTC
cdr3_aa: CASSPSQGQNEQFF

v_call: TRBV15
cdr3_length: 13
d_call: NA
j_call: TRBJ2-4
clone_size: NA
cdr3_nt: TGTGCCACCAGCGTCTCCACCAAAAACATTCAGTACTTC
cdr3_aa: CATSVSTKNIQYF

v_call: TRBV5-1
cdr3_length: 14
d_call: NA
j_call: TRBJ1-4
clone_size: NA
cdr3_nt: TGCGCCAGCCTAGGGGGAAATTCTAATGAAAAACTGTTTTTT
cdr3_aa: CASLGGNSNEKLFF

v_call: TRBV19
cdr3_length: 14
d_call: NA
j_call: TRBJ2-7
clone_size: few
cdr3_nt: TGTGCCAGTAGTGAGGAGGGCAGACCCTACGAGCAGTACTTC
cdr3_aa: CASSEEGRPYEQYF

v_call: TRBV27
cdr3_length: 15
d_call: NA
j_call: TRBJ2-2
clone_size: few
cdr3_nt: TGTGCCAGCAGCCCCAGGGGATCGAACACCGGGGAGCTGTTTTTT
cdr3_aa: CASSPRGSNTGELFF

v_call: TRBV20-1
cdr3_length: 13
d_call: NA
j_call: TRBJ1-2
clone_size: NA
cdr3_nt: TGCAGTGCAGAAGTGGACGGCTCCTATGGCTACACCTTC
cdr3_aa: CSAEVDGSYGYTF

v_call: TRBV5-1
cdr3_length: 14
d_call: TRBD1
j_call: TRBJ2-7
clone_size: few
cdr3_nt: TGCGCCAGCAGCTTGCTGACAGGGAACTACGAGCAGTACTTC
cdr3_aa: CASSLLTGNYEQYF

v_call: TRBV27
cdr3_length: 15
d_call: NA
j_call: TRBJ2-2
clone_size: NA
cdr3_nt: TGTGCCAGCAGTGAAGCGGGTACCGGCACCGGGGAGCTGTTTTTT
cdr3_aa: CASSEAGTGTGELFF

v_call: TRBV5-1
cdr3_length: 17
d_call: TRBD1
j_call: TRBJ2-2
clone_size: NA
cdr3_nt: TGCGCCAGCAGCTTGGAACTTGACAGGGGGTTCACCGGGGAGCTGTTTTTT
cdr3_aa: CASSLELDRGFTGELFF

v_call: TRBV28
cdr3_length: 17
d_call: TRBD2
j_call: TRBJ2-3
clone_size: NA
cdr3_nt: TGTGCCAGCAGTTCCCTTGGGTTAGCGGGAGTTGCAGATACGCAGTATTTT
cdr3_aa: CASSSLGLAGVADTQYF

v_call: TRBV2
cdr3_length: 15
d_call: NA
j_call: TRBJ2-1
clone_size: once
cdr3_nt: TGTGCCAGCAGTGAGGCCCCCGTCTCCTACAATGAGCAGTCCTTC
cdr3_aa: CASSEAPVSYNEQSF

v_call: TRBV18
cdr3_length: 12
d_call: TRBD1
j_call: TRBJ2-5
clone_size: few
cdr3_nt: TGTGCCAGCTCGACAGGACAGGGGCCCCAGTACTTC
cdr3_aa: CASSTGQGPQYF